The 10 T cell receptor beta chains reported below all come from one sample, sequenced in a study of molecular identifiers for immune sequencing clone quantification. Each CDR3 protein is one row after TCRdb ran MiXCR on the PCR reads. The sample shows 550,000 to 750,000 distinct CDR3 sequences, 15% to 20% of them seen only once. Sequencing was carried out using naive CD8+ T cells from blood, with Jurkat cell RNA spiked in. The subset: FACS-sorted CD8+CD4-CCR7+CD45RA+ naive T cells. The receptors here all came from a human donor in good health. Some libraries in this study had Jurkat cell RNA spiked in.

Worth noting for this clonotype: A much larger clone is a single base away; this may be a read error. The chain carries TRBV7-3 and TRBJ1-1; no firm D call. CDR1 is SGHTA, CDR2 FQGTGA, per germline. This CDR3 contains 15 residues. The ends were cut back, 6 bases at V and 0 bases at J, with 14 bases in the middle. The CDR3 sequence: CASSYTTAVNTEAFF. CDR3 DNA: TGTGCCAGCAGTTATACCACGGCGGTGAACACTGAAGCTTTCTTT. Full variable domain (rest looked up from reference TRBV7-3 and TRBJ1-1): GAGVSQTPSNKVTEKGKYVELRCDPISGHTALYWYRQSLGQGPEFLIYFQGTGAADDSGLPNDRFFAVRPEGSVSTLKIQRTERGDSAVYLCASSYTTAVNTEAFFGQGTRLTVV.

Of note for this clonotype: A much larger clonotype is one base distant, so this may be a read error. The gene calls are TRBV30 and TRBJ2-2; D might be TRBD1 (5 bases). Trimming left V 8 bases short and J 3 bases short, with 16 bases between. CDR3 length: 14 amino acids. Germline V gene lookup returns CDR1 GTSNPN and CDR2 SVGIG (reference sequence). CDR3 nucleotide sequence: TGTGCCCACCGACAGTTAGATGACACCGGGGAGCTGTTTTTT. Translating it yields CAHRQLDDTGELFF.

This clonotype was counted many times. V and J are TRBV13 and TRBJ2-3; TRBD2 matches 10 bases. Trimming cost V 4 bases and J 3 bases; bases outside gene matches: 10. Germline V gene lookup returns CDR1 PRHDT and CDR2 FYEKMQ (reference sequence). This CDR3 is built from 17 residues. This chain's CDR3 is CASSWGASGGLTDTQYF. The DNA of the CDR3 is TGTGCCAGCAGCTGGGGAGCTAGCGGGGGCTTGACAGATACGCAGTATTTT.

The V call is TRBV4-3, the J call TRBJ2-6; TRBD1 matches at 10 bases. Germline V gene data show CDR1 as LGHNA and CDR2 as YSLEER. This CDR3 spans 17 amino acids. Trimming cost V 4 bases and J 3 bases; bases outside gene matches: 6. CDR3 bases: TGCGCCAGCAGCCCCCGGGACAGGGGTTATGGGGCCAACGTCCTGACTTTC. Amino acid sequence: CASSPRDRGYGANVLTF.

The CDR3 sequence: CASSIFGTGPYEQYF. The CDR3 DNA sequence: TGTGCCAGTAGTATCTTCGGGACAGGGCCCTACGAGCAGTACTTC. The chain recombines TRBV19 with TRBJ2-7; 9 bases line up with TRBD1. The length of the CDR3 is 15 residues. The germline V gene has CDR1 LNHDA and CDR2 SQIVND (reference sequence). Losses at the gene ends were 3 bases for V and 2 bases for J; bases not matched to a gene: 5.

In its sample, this clonotype was seen once. The junction does not match germline at one end; this may be a read error. The chain employs TRBV19 and TRBJ1-5; 10 bases are shared with TRBD1. The germline CDR1 and CDR2 sequences are LNHDA and SQIVND (reference sequence). This CDR3 is built from 16 residues. This chain's CDR3 is CASSPPRGTGDQPRHF. In nucleotides, the CDR3 is TGTGCCAGTAGTCCACCCCGCGGGACAGGGGATCAGCCCCGGCATTTT.

This clonotype was detected many times. The rearrangement joins TRBV6-5 to TRBJ2-3, with 7 nucleotides matching TRBD1. Per the germline V gene, CDR1 is MNHEY and CDR2 is SVGAGI. The V segment lost 7 bases and the J segment 2 bases; nucleotides outside the gene matches: 9. The CDR3 is 15 residues long. For the CDR3, the DNA is TGTGCCAGCACCAGGACGACAGGGAACACAGATACGCAGTATTTT. Translated: CASTRTTGNTDTQYF.

This clonotype has just a few counts. One end of the junction does not line up with germline, which may come from a read error. The rearrangement uses TRBV13 and TRBJ2-3; 9 bases fit TRBD2. CDR3 length: 14 amino acids. Germline assignment: CDR1 PRHDT and CDR2 FYEKMQ (reference sequence). CDR3 DNA: TGTGCCAGCAGCCTTAGCGGGGGCACAGGTACGCAGTATTTT. Translation: CASSLSGGTGTQYF.

This clonotype was found many times. The chain employs TRBV7-9 and TRBJ2-2, with a possible D match to TRBD1 (5 bases). The length of the CDR3 is 16 residues. V dropped 7 bases and J dropped 3 bases, with 18 bases sitting between them. Germline CDR1 SEHNR, CDR2 FQNEAQ (reference sequence). The CDR3 reads CASKAPVGRDTGELFF. CDR3 nucleotide sequence: TGTGCCAGCAAAGCCCCCGTCGGCAGGGACACCGGGGAGCTGTTTTTT.

As regards this clonotype: Relative to the germline gene, one junction end is altered; a read error may explain this. The chain joins TRBV12-3 or TRBV12-4 to TRBJ2-7, with 8 bases matching TRBD1. This CDR3 contains 19 residues. CDR3 in DNA: TGTTCCAGCAGTTTAGCTTCCCATCGGTTGGACAGGGTAACCTACGAGCAGTACTTC. It codes for CSSSLASHRLDRVTYEQYF.